Reported below is one T cell receptor (beta chain). Its antigen remains unknown. This entry comes from a study of vaccination and CD4 T cells after COVID-19. Study results and caveats: Spike mono-reactivity was evident in 304 of the 307 vaccine-specific clones derived from convalescent patients. Among those convalescent, a median about 90% of reactive clones emerged solely post-vaccination.

Stated treatment: approximately nine-day PBMC culture with coronavirus spike peptide pools or control peptides (ViraFEST assay). Pre-COVID-19 pandemic sampling (2011-2018) yielded the unexposed donor's CD4+ T cells. Via ViraFEST, peptide pools expanded antigen-specific T cells before TCR sequencing. PBMCs were cultured at two million per well with roughly 9.9 IU/ml IL-2 and approximately 9.4 ug/ml peptide pools. The Oncomine TCR Beta short-read assay was applied to DNA of cultured CD4+ T cells. Using the QIAamp micro DNA kit, genomic DNA was extracted from the CD4+ T cells that had been cultured. TCRdb ran MiXCR on the PCR reads and lists one entry per CDR3 protein. The sample carries 10,000 or so distinct CDR3 sequences, roughly 35% recorded once. The length of the CDR3 is 14 residues. Germline CDR1 reads SGHTA; CDR2 reads FQGTGA. V lost 3 bases and J lost 6; bases outside the gene matches: 6.

This TCR derives from a human donor in good health. The chain uses TRBV7-3 and TRBJ2-7, with 9 bases matching TRBD1. The specimen sequenced was CD4+ T cells from blood, cultured in vitro. CDR3 nucleotides: TGTGCCAGCAGCTTTGGGACAGGGTCGGGCGAGCAGTACTTC. This sequence encodes CASSFGTGSGEQYF.